This paragraph covers one T cell receptor beta chain sequence. This record comes from a study of blood T cell repertoires in COVID-19. Generated by immunoSEQ multiplex PCR, the TCRdb table keeps only in-frame clones and is missing some. Seen here are 180,000 or so clones, approximately 83% observed once, and the top ten hold roughly 3%. Sequenced: peripheral blood. The receptor was derived from a man aged 60-69 years with acute or convalescent COVID-19.

The CDR3 DNA follows: TGTGCCAGCAGCGTGGGACAGGGTAGCACAGATACGCAGTATTTT. Translating it yields CASSVGQGSTDTQYF. J is TRBJ2-3 and V is TRBV7-3, with 9 bases identical to TRBD1. The CDR3 contains 15 residues. Germline trimming cut 5 bases from V and 0 bases from J; bases unmatched to any gene: 3. The germline gives CDR1 SGHTA, CDR2 FQGTGA.